One sample yielded the 14 T cell receptor beta chains listed below, sequenced in a study of CD8 T cells in ankylosing spondylitis. TCRdb redid the calling of the 5' RACE reads with MiXCR, one entry per CDR3 protein. The top ten hold about 17% of the sample, which has about 390,000 distinct CDR3 sequences, about 20% seen once. Broader study findings: Characteristic of ankylosing spondylitis blood, it appeared, was a TCR beta motif comprising about eight highly homologous variants.

Their specific antigens are unknown. Sequenced sample: blood, either unsorted or a sorted T cell fraction (not recorded which). The receptors come from a male donor with ankylosing spondylitis.

This clonotype turned up a few times. This chain uses TRBV20-1 with TRBJ2-7; either TRBD1 or TRBD2 may supply D (7 bases each). The CDR3 length is 13 residues. V was cut by 5 bases and J by 3 bases, with 14 bases left in between. Germline V CDR1 and CDR2: DFQATT, SNEGSKA (reference sequence). CDR3 residues: CSAFTGEGYEQYF. In DNA, the CDR3 is TGCAGTGCTTTTACAGGGGAGGGCTACGAGCAGTACTTC.

The rearrangement uses TRBV20-1 and TRBJ1-2, with D possibly TRBD1 on 5 matching bases. This CDR3 has 14 residues. Germline CDR1 reads DFQATT; CDR2 reads SNEGSKA (reference sequence). Trimming cost V 5 bases and J 1 base, with 14 bases left between them. For the CDR3, the DNA is TGCAGTGCTGATCTCCGGGACGTTAACTATGGCTACACCTTC. Translating gives CSADLRDVNYGYTF.

This clonotype was recorded at least ten times. The germline gene is not matched at one end of the junction; a read error may be the cause. The rearrangement links TRBV3-1 to TRBJ1-1; a weak D match, TRBD1 (6 bases). This CDR3 spans 13 amino acids. Germline loops: CDR1 LGHDT, CDR2 YNNKEL (reference sequence). CDR3 bases: TGCGCCAGCAGCCGGGGACAGAACACTGAAGCTTTCTTT. Its protein is CASSRGQNTEAFF.

This clonotype showed up just a few times. The CDR3 here is CASSLGPVTYEQYF. CDR3 nucleotides: TGTGCCAGCAGCTTAGGTCCAGTAACCTACGAGCAGTACTTC. The V call is TRBV13, the J call TRBJ2-7; D ambiguous. This CDR3 region has 14 residues. Germline V gene data show CDR1 as PRHDT and CDR2 as FYEKMQ (reference sequence). V lost 0 bases to trimming and J lost 2 bases, with 8 bases between them.

This clonotype occurred a few times. The chain joins TRBV10-3 to TRBJ2-3; 12 bases are shared with TRBD2. CDR3 length: 17 residues. Unmatched junction bases numbered 11, after V lost 10 bases and J lost 0 bases. The V gene's germline CDR1 is ENHRY and CDR2 SYGVKD. The CDR3 region is CATGRQLAGGSTDTQYF. The CDR3 DNA follows: TGTGCCACCGGACGTCAGCTAGCGGGAGGGAGCACAGATACGCAGTATTTT.

The chain recombines TRBV5-1 with TRBJ1-4; 7 nucleotides agree with TRBD1. This CDR3 contains 14 residues. Germline-derived CDR1 and CDR2 are SGHRS and YFSETQ. The ends lost 2 bases at V and 6 bases at J; junction bases unmatched: 4. The CDR3: CASSFLTGDEKLFF. In DNA form, the CDR3 reads TGCGCCAGCAGCTTCCTTACAGGGGATGAAAAACTGTTTTTT.

This clonotype was observed a few times. The chain uses TRBV10-3 and TRBJ2-1; 10 bases are shared with TRBD2. CDR3 length: 18 amino acids. The germline V gene encodes CDR1 ENHRY and CDR2 SYGVKD. V gave up 0 bases and J gave up 6 bases; unmatched junction bases: 11. The CDR3 is CAISESGSSGSMGNEQFF. CDR3 nucleotide sequence: TGTGCCATCAGTGAGTCCGGTTCTAGCGGGAGCATGGGCAATGAGCAGTTCTTC.

Of note for this clonotype: This may stem from a read error, because a much larger clone lies one nucleotide away. The CDR3 here is CASRPWSGGYNEQFF. CDR3 nucleotides: TGTGCCAGCAGACCATGGTCGGGGGGATACAATGAGCAGTTCTTC. This sequence joins TRBV7-7 and TRBJ2-1; TRBD2 aligns across 7 bases. Germline CDR1 reads SSHAT; CDR2 reads FNYEAQ (reference sequence). This CDR3 spans 15 amino acids. The J segment lost 4 bases and the V segment lost 6 bases, leaving 9 bases of the junction unmatched.

In its sample, this clonotype was seen a few times. The DNA for the CDR3 is TGTGCCAGCAGTTTCCCCAAGAGCGGGAGAATCACCTACGAGCAGTACTTC. It encodes CASSFPKSGRITYEQYF. V gene TRBV28 combines with J gene TRBJ2-7; 8 nucleotides agree with TRBD2. The junction had 12 bases not matched to a gene; V was cut back by 3 bases and J by 2 bases. This CDR3 contains 17 residues. CDR1 is MDHEN, CDR2 SYDVKM, per germline.

The CDR3 nucleotides read TGTGCCAGCAGCGTAGTACGTAGCACCGGGGAGCTGTTTTTT. Encoded protein: CASSVVRSTGELFF. The gene calls are TRBV9 and TRBJ2-2; D is uncertain. V lost 0 bases and J 4 bases, leaving 7 bases between the germline ends. The CDR3 loop spans 14 amino acids. Germline V gives CDR1 SGDLS, CDR2 YYNGEE.

V gene TRBV20-1 combines with J gene TRBJ2-2; D call uncertain. The V and J ends lost 3 bases and 6 bases respectively, with 17 bases between them. The CDR3 is 15 residues long. Germline V CDR1 and CDR2: DFQATT, SNEGSKA (reference sequence). The CDR3 coding sequence is TGCAGTGCTAGGTCCCGGGCCCTCGCTTCCGGGGAGCTGTTTTTT. Translation gives CSARSRALASGELFF.

The sample holds many counts of this clonotype. The chain links TRBV7-2 to TRBJ2-2, with D hard to call. V was clipped by 1 base and J by 8 bases, with 8 bases between them. This CDR3 comprises 13 residues. Per germline, CDR1 SGHTA and CDR2 FQGNSA. The CDR3, as DNA: TGTGCCAGCAGCTTAGGGTGGATAGGGGAGCTGTTTTTT. Translated: CASSLGWIGELFF.

This clonotype was counted between two and nine times. The chain recombines TRBV25-1 with TRBJ2-6; a possible D gene is TRBD1 (5 bases). V shed 7 bases and J shed 2 bases, with 12 bases lying between them. Germline V gives CDR1 MGHDK, CDR2 SYGVNS. There are 15 residues in the CDR3. CDR3 DNA sequence: TGTGCCAGCACAAGGGGTGGTACTGGGGCCAACGTCCTGACTTTC. Translated: CASTRGGTGANVLTF.

The chain joins TRBV28 to TRBJ2-7; TRBD2 matches at 9 bases. Unmatched junction bases numbered 8, after V lost 5 bases and J lost 3 bases. This CDR3 contains 15 residues. Germline assignment: CDR1 MDHEN and CDR2 SYDVKM. The CDR3 DNA reads TGTGCCAGCAGTACTACCGGGACTAGCCACTACGAGCAGTACTTC. It translates to CASSTTGTSHYEQYF. Supplemented by reference TRBV28 and TRBJ2-7, the full variable domain reads DVKVTQSSRYLVKRTGEKVFLECVQDMDHENMFWYRQDPGLGLRLIYFSYDVKMKEKGDIPEGYSVSREKKERFSLILESASTNQTSMYLCASSTTGTSHYEQYFGPGTRLTVT.